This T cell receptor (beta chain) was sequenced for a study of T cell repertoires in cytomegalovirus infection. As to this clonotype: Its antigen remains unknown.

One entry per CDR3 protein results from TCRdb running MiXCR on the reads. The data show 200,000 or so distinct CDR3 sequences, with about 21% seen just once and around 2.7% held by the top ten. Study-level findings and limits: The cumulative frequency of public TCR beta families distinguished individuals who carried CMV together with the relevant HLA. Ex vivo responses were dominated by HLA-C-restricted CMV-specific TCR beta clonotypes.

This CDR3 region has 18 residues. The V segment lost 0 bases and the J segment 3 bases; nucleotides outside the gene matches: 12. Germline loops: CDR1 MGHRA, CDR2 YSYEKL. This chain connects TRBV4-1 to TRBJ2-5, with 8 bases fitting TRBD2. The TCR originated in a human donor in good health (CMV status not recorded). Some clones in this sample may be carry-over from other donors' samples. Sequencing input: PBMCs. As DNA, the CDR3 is TGCGCCAGCAGCCAAGAGTTAGGAGCGGGGGCATCAAAAGAGACCCAGTACTTC. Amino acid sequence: CASSQELGAGASKETQYF.